One T cell receptor beta chain is described in this entry. This record comes from a study of siplizumab effects on memory and regulatory T cells. CDR1 and CDR2 from the germline V gene are MNHNS and SASEGT. The CDR3 consists of 15 residues. Trimming took off 4 bases at V and 2 bases at J, with 12 bases between the two ends. Sequencing was performed with immunoSEQ multiplex PCR; in TCRdb, only in-frame clones are kept and a portion is missing. The sample lists some 100,000 clones; roughly 96% were seen once. The sequence came from a human donor in good health. The sequencing input was naive CD4+ T cells sorted from blood. The rearrangement joins TRBV6-1 to TRBJ1-5, with unresolved D. The chain's CDR3 is CASSVGPVGNQPQHF. The CDR3 nucleotides read TGTGCCAGCAGTGTAGGCCCGGTGGGCAATCAGCCCCAGCATTTT.